These 28 T cell receptor beta chains were all obtained from the same sample, sequenced in a study of CD8 T cells in ankylosing spondylitis. A single record per CDR3 protein comes from TCRdb applying MiXCR to the 5' RACE reads. Here the sample spans 100,000 or so distinct CDR3 sequences, around 24% being singletons. The sequenced sample consisted of synovial fluid, either unsorted or a sorted T cell fraction (not recorded which). These TCRs come from a male donor with ankylosing spondylitis.

The chain links TRBV18 to TRBJ2-5, with D perhaps matching TRBD1 (6 bases). CDR3 size: 14 residues. The germline V gene encodes CDR1 KGHSH and CDR2 LQKENI. V was cut by 3 bases and J by 2 bases, with 10 bases left in between. The CDR3, as DNA: TGTGCCAGCTCACCTCGGACAGATCAAGAGACCCAGTACTTC. This encodes CASSPRTDQETQYF.

This clonotype came up a few times. The J gene is TRBJ2-2, the V gene TRBV19; D remains unclear. The length of the CDR3 is 14 residues. CDR1 is LNHDA, CDR2 SQIVND, per germline (reference sequence). V dropped 4 bases and J dropped 1 base, with 7 bases sitting between them. The CDR3 DNA reads as TGTGCCAGTAGTAGACCAGGGAACACCGGGGAGCTGTTTTTT. Protein sequence: CASSRPGNTGELFF.

The chain uses TRBV6-2 or TRBV6-3 and TRBJ2-2; maybe TRBD2 (6 bases). CDR1 is MNHEY and CDR2 is SVGEGT in the germline V gene. CDR3 length: 16 amino acids. V was cut by 2 bases and J by 1 base, with 11 bases left in between. CDR3 amino acids: CASSYAGGQNTGELFF. In DNA, the CDR3 is TGTGCCAGCAGTTACGCAGGAGGGCAGAACACCGGGGAGCTGTTTTTT.

This chain links TRBV20-1 with TRBJ2-1; D tentatively reads TRBD1 or TRBD2 (6 bases each). This CDR3 region has 14 residues. CDR1 and CDR2 from the germline V gene are DFQATT and SNEGSKA (reference sequence). Trimming cost V 1 base and J 12 bases, with 19 bases left between them. CDR3 nucleotide sequence: TGCAGTGCTAGAGGGAGGGGGGCGCGAGTTGTGCAGTTCTTC. Residues: CSARGRGARVVQFF.

In this sample, this clonotype turned up a few times. The chain carries TRBV30 and TRBJ1-3, with 8 bases lining up with TRBD1. The V segment lost 1 base and the J segment 1 base; nucleotides outside the gene matches: 9. The CDR3 has 17 amino acids. CDR1 and CDR2 from the germline V gene are GTSNPN and SVGIG (reference sequence). The CDR3 DNA sequence: TGTGCCTGGAGTGGGGTGCAGGGGGCTCATTCTGGAAACACCATATATTTT. As protein: CAWSGVQGAHSGNTIYF.

Ten or more counts support this clonotype. The V and J genes are TRBV7-2 and TRBJ1-2; 7 bases match TRBD1. The CDR3 sequence is 16 residues long. Germline CDR1 SGHTA, CDR2 FQGNSA. Germline trimming cut 5 bases from V and 8 bases from J; bases unmatched to any gene: 17. CDR3 sequence (DNA): TGTGCCAGCAGCCGGCCGACAGGGAGGTCTACCTCAGGCTACACCTTC. Translated: CASSRPTGRSTSGYTF.

This clonotype was recorded many times. The rearrangement joins TRBV28 to TRBJ1-5, with a possible D match to TRBD1 (5 bases). The germline V gene has CDR1 MDHEN and CDR2 SYDVKM. The V gene lost 3 bases and the J gene lost 9 bases, with 18 bases spanning the gap. The CDR3 has 15 amino acids. The CDR3 DNA reads as TGTGCCAGCAGTTTCCGATTGACGGGGCTGGCGCCCCAGCATTTT. Amino acids: CASSFRLTGLAPQHF.

Ten or more counts support this clonotype. The V and J genes are TRBV20-1 and TRBJ2-3; a weak D match, TRBD2 (5 bases). Deletions cut 6 bases from V and 3 bases from J, with 19 bases between. Germline CDR1 reads DFQATT; CDR2 reads SNEGSKA (reference sequence). This CDR3 spans 15 amino acids. The CDR3 region is CSAPPWERGTDTQYF. In nucleotides, the CDR3 is TGCAGTGCCCCCCCGTGGGAGCGTGGGACAGATACGCAGTATTTT.

A few counts support this clonotype. This chain connects TRBV5-6 to TRBJ1-5, with unresolved D. The germline V gene encodes CDR1 SGHDT and CDR2 YYEEEE. This CDR3 has 13 amino acids. Trimming cost V 0 bases and J 5 bases, with 6 bases left between them. CDR3 amino acids: CASSLGRHQPQHF. CDR3 nucleotide sequence: TGTGCCAGCAGCTTGGGACGACATCAGCCCCAGCATTTT.

The chain couples TRBV4-1 to TRBJ2-5, with 9 bases matching TRBD2. The CDR3 length is 20 residues. Germline lookup yields CDR1 MGHRA and CDR2 YSYEKL. J was trimmed by 2 bases and V by 4 bases; bases with no gene match: 20. CDR3 sequence: CASSPKGASGNPALQETQYF. The DNA of the CDR3 is TGCGCCAGCAGCCCGAAAGGAGCTAGCGGGAACCCGGCGTTACAAGAGACCCAGTACTTC.

This clonotype showed up just once. The chain uses TRBV12-3 or TRBV12-4 and TRBJ2-3, with TRBD2 matching over 7 bases. The CDR3 consists of 12 residues. The trim removed 8 bases at V and 4 bases at J, leaving 3 bases unmatched. This chain's CDR3 is CASLRESDTQYF. CDR3 nucleotide sequence: TGTGCCAGCCTGCGGGAGTCAGATACGCAGTATTTT.

This clonotype was observed a few times. The chain has TRBV3-1 and TRBJ2-1, with D perhaps TRBD1 (5 bases). The CDR3 spans 14 residues. Per the germline V gene, CDR1 is LGHDT and CDR2 is YNNKEL (reference sequence). V lost 7 bases, J lost 6 bases, and 16 bases lay in between. CDR3 DNA sequence: TGTGCCAGCACCCGACAGTCCTTTGGCAATGAGCAGTTCTTC. Translated, it gives CASTRQSFGNEQFF.

This clonotype was counted many times. The chain has TRBV7-2 and TRBJ2-1, with TRBD2 as a possible D gene (5 bases). From germline, CDR1 is SGHTA and CDR2 FQGNSA. This CDR3 has 13 residues. V was cut by 6 bases and J by 10 bases, with 16 bases left in between. The CDR3 loop is CASRENLALEQFF. The CDR3 DNA is TGTGCCAGCAGAGAGAATTTAGCGTTAGAGCAGTTCTTC.

This clonotype is medium-sized. V and J are TRBV6-5 and TRBJ2-1; D may correspond to TRBD1 or TRBD2 (6 bases each). CDR1 is MNHEY and CDR2 is SVGAGI in the germline V gene. This CDR3 contains 15 residues. The V end was cut by 2 bases, the J end by 6 bases, with 14 bases between. The CDR3 loop reads CASSYAGHPGNEQFF. CDR3 coding DNA: TGTGCCAGCAGTTACGCGGGACATCCCGGCAATGAGCAGTTCTTC.

This clonotype was detected only a few times. The rearrangement links TRBV11-1 to TRBJ2-1, with TRBD2 as a possible D gene (6 bases). The CDR3 runs 14 residues. V lost 8 bases to trimming and J lost 0 bases, with 11 bases between them. Germline values: CDR1 SGHAT, CDR2 FQDESV (reference sequence). As DNA, the CDR3 is TGTGCCAGCGGTAGCGGCCACTCCTACAATGAGCAGTTCTTC. Protein product: CASGSGHSYNEQFF.

The chain recombines TRBV7-9 with TRBJ2-7; D tentatively fits TRBD1 or TRBD2 (5 bases each). Germline-derived CDR1 and CDR2 are SEHNR and FQNEAQ (reference sequence). The CDR3 sequence is 13 residues long. Trimming took off 5 bases at V and 4 bases at J, with 12 bases between the two ends. The CDR3 protein is CASSLSGRYEQYF. The CDR3 DNA follows: TGTGCCAGCAGCCTATCGGGACGGTACGAGCAGTACTTC.

The chain couples TRBV2 to TRBJ1-1, with a possible D match to TRBD1 (6 bases). The CDR3 covers 14 residues. The V gene's germline CDR1 is SNHLY and CDR2 FYNNEI. V lost 6 bases, J lost 1 base, and 12 bases lay in between. The CDR3 loop reads CASSLTGRNTEAFF. The CDR3 bases are TGTGCCAGCAGCCTAACAGGGCGGAACACTGAAGCTTTCTTT.

This clonotype was picked up many times. The rearrangement links TRBV6-1 to TRBJ1-1; D gene ambiguous. Trimming shortened V by 5 bases and J by 2 bases, and 12 bases separated the two germline ends. Germline lookup yields CDR1 MNHNS and CDR2 SASEGT. The CDR3 contains 14 residues. DNA of the CDR3: TGTGCCAGCAGTACAAGGGTAGGCAACACTGAAGCTTTCTTT. Translated: CASSTRVGNTEAFF.

This clonotype occurred many times. The V and J genes are TRBV6-1 and TRBJ1-4; possibly TRBD1 for D (6 bases). From germline, CDR1 is MNHNS and CDR2 SASEGT. The CDR3 totals 15 residues. The V and J ends lost 6 bases and 8 bases respectively, with 19 bases between them. The CDR3 loop is CASRLWGGRGEKLFF. The CDR3 region has the DNA TGTGCCAGCAGACTGTGGGGGGGGCGAGGGGAAAAACTGTTTTTT.

The chain combines TRBV7-9 with TRBJ2-7, with 7 bases lining up with TRBD1. CDR3 length: 12 amino acids. With 5 bases clipped from V and 4 bases from J, the junction kept 2 bases outside the gene matches. Per the germline V gene, CDR1 is SEHNR and CDR2 is FQNEAQ (reference sequence). The CDR3 here is CASSLGQYEQYF. The CDR3 nucleotides read TGTGCCAGCAGCCTGGGACAGTACGAGCAGTACTTC.

CDR3 residues: CASSLQGASPLHF. CDR3 nucleotides: TGTGCCAGCAGCTTACAGGGAGCGTCACCCCTCCACTTT. The chain recombines TRBV7-2 with TRBJ1-6; D might be TRBD1 (5 bases). Germline CDR1 SGHTA, CDR2 FQGNSA. CDR3 length: 13 residues. V was shortened by 2 bases and J by 10 bases, with 9 bases between the two germline ends.

This clonotype has a count of ten or more. J is TRBJ2-3 and V is TRBV29-1, with a weak D call TRBD1 (6 bases). This CDR3 has 12 amino acids. Germline lookup yields CDR1 SQVTM and CDR2 ANQGSEA. Trimming removed 5 bases from V and 3 bases from J, with 9 bases in between. CDR3 in amino acids: CSVTQGTDTQYF. The DNA of the CDR3 is TGCAGCGTTACACAGGGTACAGATACGCAGTATTTT.

In this sample, this clonotype turned up a few times. This chain links TRBV12-3 or TRBV12-4 with TRBJ2-1; D perhaps matches TRBD1 (6 bases). The length of the CDR3 is 13 residues. V lost 6 bases to trimming and J lost 4 bases, with 10 bases between them. The chain's CDR3 is CASSKGQYNEQFF. CDR3 bases: TGTGCCAGCAGCAAGGGACAATACAATGAGCAGTTCTTC.

This clonotype was seen a few times. This sequence joins TRBV12-3 or TRBV12-4 and TRBJ2-1; 10 bases map to TRBD2. CDR3 length equals 15 residues. With 6 bases clipped from V and 7 bases from J, the junction kept 9 bases outside the gene matches. The CDR3 DNA reads TGTGCCAGCAGCCGAAAGCGGGAGGGCCGAAATGAGCAGTTCTTC. This gives the protein CASSRKREGRNEQFF.

This clonotype appeared a few times. CDR3 region: CASRDSSGANVLTF. The CDR3 DNA is TGCGCCAGCCGGGACAGCTCTGGGGCCAACGTCCTGACTTTC. This sequence joins TRBV5-1 and TRBJ2-6; the match to TRBD1 covers 7 bases. CDR1 SGHRS and CDR2 YFSETQ come from the germline V gene. The CDR3 length is 14 residues. V lost 7 bases and J lost 0; bases outside the gene matches: 1.

The chain is built from TRBV5-4 and TRBJ2-2, with D possibly being TRBD2 (5 bases). Trimming shortened V by 0 bases and J by 3 bases, and 21 bases separated the two germline ends. Germline CDR1 and CDR2: SGHNT and YYREEE (reference sequence). The CDR3 sequence is 19 residues long. The CDR3: CASSLDGYGSSRDTGELFF. The CDR3 DNA reads TGTGCCAGCAGCTTGGATGGATATGGGAGCTCGCGTGACACCGGGGAGCTGTTTTTT.

As concerns this clonotype: A clone one base away is much larger, so this may be a read error. The chain uses TRBV28 and TRBJ2-1; 12 bases are shared with TRBD2. The CDR3 is 17 amino acids. CDR1 is MDHEN and CDR2 is SYDVKM in the germline V gene. The CDR3 region is CASSIWTSGDGNNEQFF. CDR3 bases: TGTGCCAGCAGTATATGGACTAGCGGGGACGGGAACAATGAGCAGTTCTTC.

This chain joins TRBV30 and TRBJ2-3, with D possibly being TRBD2 (6 bases). The CDR3 totals 14 residues. Trimming pared 8 bases from V and 3 bases from J, leaving 18 bases between. CDR1 and CDR2 (germline): GTSNPN, SVGIG (reference sequence). The CDR3 spells CAGLARVGTDTQYF. CDR3 DNA sequence: TGTGCCGGTCTAGCGCGAGTTGGGACAGATACGCAGTATTTT.